This T cell receptor (beta chain) was sequenced in a study of immune evolution from preneoplasia to lung adenocarcinoma. TCRdb's table, derived via immunoSEQ multiplex PCR, lists solely in-frame clones and lacks some. This sample has 4,000 to 5,000 clones, with roughly 84% found just once. V lost 6 bases and J lost 6, with 14 bases in between. CDR1 is MNHEY and CDR2 is SVGAGI in the germline V gene. CDR3 size: 13 residues. V usage is TRBV6-5 and J usage is TRBJ1-2; D possibly corresponds to TRBD1 (6 bases). The TCR sequence derives from a person aged 65-85 years with lung adenocarcinoma. Material: FFPE minimally invasive lung adenocarcinoma tissue. The CDR3 DNA reads TGTGCCAGCAGGTCAACACAGGGAGATGGCTACACCTTC. Protein product: CASRSTQGDGYTF.